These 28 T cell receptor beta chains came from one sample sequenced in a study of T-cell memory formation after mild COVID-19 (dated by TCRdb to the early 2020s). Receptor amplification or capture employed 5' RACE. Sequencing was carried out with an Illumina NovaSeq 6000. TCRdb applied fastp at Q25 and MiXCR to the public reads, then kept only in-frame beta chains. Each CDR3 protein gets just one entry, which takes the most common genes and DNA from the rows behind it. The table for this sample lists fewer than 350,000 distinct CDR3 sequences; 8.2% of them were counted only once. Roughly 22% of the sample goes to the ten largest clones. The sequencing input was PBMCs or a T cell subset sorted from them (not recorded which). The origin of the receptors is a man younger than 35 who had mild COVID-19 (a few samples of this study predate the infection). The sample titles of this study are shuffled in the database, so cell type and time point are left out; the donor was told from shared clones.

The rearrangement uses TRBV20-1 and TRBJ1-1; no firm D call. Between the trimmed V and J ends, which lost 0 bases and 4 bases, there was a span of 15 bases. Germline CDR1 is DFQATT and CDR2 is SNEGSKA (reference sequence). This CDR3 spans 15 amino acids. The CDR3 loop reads CSARDPSRSSTEAFF. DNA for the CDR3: TGCAGTGCTAGAGATCCCAGCAGATCAAGCACTGAAGCTTTCTTT.

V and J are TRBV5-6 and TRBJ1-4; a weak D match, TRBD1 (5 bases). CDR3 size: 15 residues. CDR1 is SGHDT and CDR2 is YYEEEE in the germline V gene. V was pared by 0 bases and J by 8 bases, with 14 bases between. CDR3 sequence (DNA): TGTGCCAGCAGCTTGGAGGGGTCCCCTTACGAAAAACTGTTTTTT. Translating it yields CASSLEGSPYEKLFF.

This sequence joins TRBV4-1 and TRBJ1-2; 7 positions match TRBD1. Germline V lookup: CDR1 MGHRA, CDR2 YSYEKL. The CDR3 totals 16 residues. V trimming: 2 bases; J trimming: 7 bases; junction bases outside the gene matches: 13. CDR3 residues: CASSQPRQGSGGGYTF. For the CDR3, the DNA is TGCGCCAGCAGCCAACCGCGACAGGGTTCAGGTGGTGGCTACACCTTC.

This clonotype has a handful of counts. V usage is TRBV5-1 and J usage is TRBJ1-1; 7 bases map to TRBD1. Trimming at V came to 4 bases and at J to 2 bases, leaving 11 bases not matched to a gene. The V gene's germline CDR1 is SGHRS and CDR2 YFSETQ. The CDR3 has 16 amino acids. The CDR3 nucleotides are TGCGCCAGCAGCCCTACAGGGGTTTCACCCAACACTGAAGCTTTCTTT. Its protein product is CASSPTGVSPNTEAFF. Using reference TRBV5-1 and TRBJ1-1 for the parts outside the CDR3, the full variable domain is KAGVTQTPRYLIKTRGQQVTLSCSPISGHRSVSWYQQTPGQGLQFLFEYFSETQRNKGNFPGRFSGRQFSNSRSEMNVSTLELGDSALYLCASSPTGVSPNTEAFFGQGTRLTVV.

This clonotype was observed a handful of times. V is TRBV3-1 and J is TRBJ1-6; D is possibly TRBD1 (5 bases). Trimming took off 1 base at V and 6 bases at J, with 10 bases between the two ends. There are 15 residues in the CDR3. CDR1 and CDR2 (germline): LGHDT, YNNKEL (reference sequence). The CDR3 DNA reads TGTGCCAGCAGCCAAGGGGGCCGGGTTAATTCACCCCTCCACTTT. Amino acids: CASSQGGRVNSPLHF.

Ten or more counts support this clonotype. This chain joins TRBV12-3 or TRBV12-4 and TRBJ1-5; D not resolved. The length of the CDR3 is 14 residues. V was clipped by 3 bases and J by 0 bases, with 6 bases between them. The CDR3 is CASSFRTSNQPQHF. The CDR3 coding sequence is TGTGCCAGCAGTTTCAGGACTAGCAATCAGCCCCAGCATTTT.

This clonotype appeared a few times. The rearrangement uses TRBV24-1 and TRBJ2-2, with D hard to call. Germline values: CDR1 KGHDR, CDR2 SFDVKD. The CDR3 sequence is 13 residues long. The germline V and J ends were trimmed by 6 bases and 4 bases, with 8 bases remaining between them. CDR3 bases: TGTGCCACCAGTCTATCCCGCACCGGGGAGCTGTTTTTT. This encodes CATSLSRTGELFF.

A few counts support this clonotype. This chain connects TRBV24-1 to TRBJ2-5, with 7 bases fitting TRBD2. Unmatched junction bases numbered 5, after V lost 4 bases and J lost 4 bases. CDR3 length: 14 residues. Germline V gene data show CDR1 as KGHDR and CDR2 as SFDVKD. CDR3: CATSDPTSTETQYF. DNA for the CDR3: TGTGCCACCAGTGACCCGACTAGCACAGAGACCCAGTACTTC.

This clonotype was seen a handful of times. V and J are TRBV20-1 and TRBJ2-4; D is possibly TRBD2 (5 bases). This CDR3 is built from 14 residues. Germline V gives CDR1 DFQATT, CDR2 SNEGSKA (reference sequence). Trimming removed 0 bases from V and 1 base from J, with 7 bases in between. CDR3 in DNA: TGCAGTGCTAGAGATCTAGCCGCCAAAAACATTCAGTACTTC. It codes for CSARDLAAKNIQYF.

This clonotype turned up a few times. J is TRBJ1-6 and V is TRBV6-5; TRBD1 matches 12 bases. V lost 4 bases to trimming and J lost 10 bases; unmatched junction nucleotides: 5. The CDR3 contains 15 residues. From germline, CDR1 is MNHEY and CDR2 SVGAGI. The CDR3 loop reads CASSWGQGARSPLHF. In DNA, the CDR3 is TGTGCCAGCAGTTGGGGACAGGGGGCGCGATCACCCCTCCACTTT.

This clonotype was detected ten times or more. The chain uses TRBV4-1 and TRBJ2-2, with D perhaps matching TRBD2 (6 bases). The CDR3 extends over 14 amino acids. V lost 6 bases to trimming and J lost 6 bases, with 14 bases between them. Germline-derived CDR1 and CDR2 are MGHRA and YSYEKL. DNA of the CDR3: TGCGCCAGCAGACATCCCGGGGAGGCCGGGGAGCTGTTTTTT. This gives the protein CASRHPGEAGELFF.

CDR3 nucleotide sequence: TGCAGCGTTGAAGGCCTGAATCCCACAGATACGCAGTATTTT. Translating it yields CSVEGLNPTDTQYF. The chain is built from TRBV29-1 and TRBJ2-3, with D uncertain. The germline V gene encodes CDR1 SQVTM and CDR2 ANQGSEA. This CDR3 is 14 amino acids long. Trimming took 1 base from V and 2 from J, leaving 10 bases between them.

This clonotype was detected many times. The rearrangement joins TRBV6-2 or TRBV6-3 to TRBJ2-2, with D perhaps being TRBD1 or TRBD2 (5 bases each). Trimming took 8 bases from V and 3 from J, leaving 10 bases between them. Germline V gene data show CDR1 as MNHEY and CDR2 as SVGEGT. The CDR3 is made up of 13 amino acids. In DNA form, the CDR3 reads TGTGCCAGCCGGGGCCGGGACACCGGGGAGCTGTTTTTT. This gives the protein CASRGRDTGELFF.

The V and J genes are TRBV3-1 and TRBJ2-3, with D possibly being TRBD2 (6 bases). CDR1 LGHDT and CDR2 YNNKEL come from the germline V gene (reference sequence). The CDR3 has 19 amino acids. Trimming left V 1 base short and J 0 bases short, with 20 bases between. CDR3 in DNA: TGTGCCAGCAGCCAAGGAACCCAACTGCTAGCGAAGAGCACAGATACGCAGTATTTT. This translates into CASSQGTQLLAKSTDTQYF.

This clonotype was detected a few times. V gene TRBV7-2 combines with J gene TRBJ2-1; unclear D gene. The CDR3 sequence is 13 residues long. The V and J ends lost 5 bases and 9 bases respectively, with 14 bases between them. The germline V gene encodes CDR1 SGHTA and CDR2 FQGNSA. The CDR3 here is CASSLISSVEQFF. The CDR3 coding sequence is TGTGCCAGCAGCCTCATATCTAGTGTTGAGCAGTTCTTC.

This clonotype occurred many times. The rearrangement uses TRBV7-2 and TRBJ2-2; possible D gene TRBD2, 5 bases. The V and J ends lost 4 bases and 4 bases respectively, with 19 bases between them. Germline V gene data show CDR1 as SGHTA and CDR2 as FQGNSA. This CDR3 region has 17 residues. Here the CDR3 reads CASSSLLDGLITGELFF. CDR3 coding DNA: TGTGCCAGCAGCTCCCTACTGGACGGACTTATCACCGGGGAGCTGTTTTTT.

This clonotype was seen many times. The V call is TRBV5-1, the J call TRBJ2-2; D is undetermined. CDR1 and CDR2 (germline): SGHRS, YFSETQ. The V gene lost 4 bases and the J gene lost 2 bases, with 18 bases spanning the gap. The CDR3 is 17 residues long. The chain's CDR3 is CASSIPGADVNTGELFF. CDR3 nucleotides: TGCGCCAGCAGCATCCCAGGAGCCGACGTTAACACCGGGGAGCTGTTTTTT.

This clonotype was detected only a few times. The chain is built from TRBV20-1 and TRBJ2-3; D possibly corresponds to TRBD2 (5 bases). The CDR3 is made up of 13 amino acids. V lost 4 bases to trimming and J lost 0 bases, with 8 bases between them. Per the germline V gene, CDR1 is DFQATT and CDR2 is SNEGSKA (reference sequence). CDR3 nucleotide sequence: TGCAGTGCTATCAGGACTAGCACAGATACGCAGTATTTT. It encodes CSAIRTSTDTQYF.

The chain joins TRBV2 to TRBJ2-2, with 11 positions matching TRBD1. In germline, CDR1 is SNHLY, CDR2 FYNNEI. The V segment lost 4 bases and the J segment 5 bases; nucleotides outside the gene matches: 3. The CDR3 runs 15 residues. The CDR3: CASSGTGGATGELFF. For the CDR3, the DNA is TGTGCCAGCAGTGGGACAGGGGGCGCGACCGGGGAGCTGTTTTTT.

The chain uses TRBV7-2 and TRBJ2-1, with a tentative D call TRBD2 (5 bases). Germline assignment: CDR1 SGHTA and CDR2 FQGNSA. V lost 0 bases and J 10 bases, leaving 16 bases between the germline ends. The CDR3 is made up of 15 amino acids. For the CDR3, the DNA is TGTGCCAGCAGCTTAGCGCTCGTAGGGTCGGGAGAGCAGTTCTTC. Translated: CASSLALVGSGEQFF. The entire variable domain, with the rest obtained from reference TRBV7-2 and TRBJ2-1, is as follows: GAGVSQSPSNKVTEKGKDVELRCDPISGHTALYWYRQSLGQGLEFLIYFQGNSAPDKSGLPSDRFSAERTGGSVSTLTIQRTQQEDSAVYLCASSLALVGSGEQFFGPGTRLTVL.

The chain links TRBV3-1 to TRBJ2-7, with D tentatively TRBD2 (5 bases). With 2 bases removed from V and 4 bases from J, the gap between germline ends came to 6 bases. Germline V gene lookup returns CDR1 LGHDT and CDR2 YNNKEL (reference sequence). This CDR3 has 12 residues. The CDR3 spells CASSQRGYEQYV. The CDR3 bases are TGTGCCAGCAGCCAACGGGGATACGAGCAGTACGTC.

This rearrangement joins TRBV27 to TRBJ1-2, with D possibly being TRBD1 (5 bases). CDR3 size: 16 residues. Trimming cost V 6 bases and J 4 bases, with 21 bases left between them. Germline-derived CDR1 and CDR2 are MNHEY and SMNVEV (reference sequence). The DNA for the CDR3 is TGTGCCAGCAGCCCGACGGGCAGGGCAGGCAGCTATGGCTACACCTTC. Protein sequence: CASSPTGRAGSYGYTF.

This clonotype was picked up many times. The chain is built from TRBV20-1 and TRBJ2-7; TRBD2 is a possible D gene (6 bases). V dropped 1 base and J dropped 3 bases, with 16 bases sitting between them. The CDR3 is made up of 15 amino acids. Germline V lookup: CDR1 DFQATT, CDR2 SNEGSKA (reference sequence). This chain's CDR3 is CSARVPGTLYYEQYF. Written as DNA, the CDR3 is TGCAGTGCTAGAGTCCCCGGGACTCTTTACTACGAGCAGTACTTC.

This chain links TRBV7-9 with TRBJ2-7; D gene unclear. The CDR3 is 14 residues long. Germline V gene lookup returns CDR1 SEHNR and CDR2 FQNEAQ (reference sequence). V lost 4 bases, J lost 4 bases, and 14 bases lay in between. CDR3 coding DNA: TGTGCCAGCAGCTCCCTGGCGGTATCGTACGAGCAGTACGTC. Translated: CASSSLAVSYEQYV.

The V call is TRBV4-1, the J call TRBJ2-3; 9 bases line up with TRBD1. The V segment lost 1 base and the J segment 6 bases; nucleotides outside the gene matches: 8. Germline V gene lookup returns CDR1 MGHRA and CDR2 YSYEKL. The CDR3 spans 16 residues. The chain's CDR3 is CASSQGSPGQGDTQYF. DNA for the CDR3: TGCGCCAGCAGCCAAGGGTCACCGGGACAGGGCGATACGCAGTATTTT.

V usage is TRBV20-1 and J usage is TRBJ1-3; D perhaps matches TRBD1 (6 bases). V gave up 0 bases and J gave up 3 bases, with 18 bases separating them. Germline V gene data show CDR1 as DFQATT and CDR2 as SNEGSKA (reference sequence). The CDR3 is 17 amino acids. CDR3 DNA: TGCAGTGCTAGAGATCCCCTCAAAGGGGGTAATGGAAACACCATATATTTT. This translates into CSARDPLKGGNGNTIYF.

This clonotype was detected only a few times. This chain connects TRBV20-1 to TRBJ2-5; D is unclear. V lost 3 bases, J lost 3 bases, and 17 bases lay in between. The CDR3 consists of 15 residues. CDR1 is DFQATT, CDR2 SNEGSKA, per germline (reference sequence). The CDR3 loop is CSASPQIQPEETQYF. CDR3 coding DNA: TGCAGTGCTAGTCCTCAAATTCAACCTGAAGAGACCCAGTACTTC.

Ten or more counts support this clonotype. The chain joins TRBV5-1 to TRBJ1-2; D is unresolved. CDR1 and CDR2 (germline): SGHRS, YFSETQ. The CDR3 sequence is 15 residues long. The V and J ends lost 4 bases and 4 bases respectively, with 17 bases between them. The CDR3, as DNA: TGCGCCAGCAGCCCGGACGCGAGCAGGATCTATGGCTACACCTTC. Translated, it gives CASSPDASRIYGYTF.